These 2 T cell receptor beta chains were all obtained from the same sample, sequenced in a study of T cells in Graves' hyperthyroidism and ophthalmopathy. The source material, RNA transcripts, was used to amplify TCR beta CDR3 regions. HTBI primers drove first-round RT-PCR of the TCR CDR3. MiXCR, applied by TCRdb to the multiplex PCR reads, yields one record per CDR3 protein. The sample yields about 400,000 distinct CDR3 sequences, 15% to 19% seen once. Sequencing input: blood. These receptors were taken from a woman between 18 and 29 years old with Graves' hyperthyroidism.

This clonotype was picked up many times. The rearrangement links TRBV20-1 to TRBJ2-7; 7 positions match TRBD2. The V gene end was trimmed by 1 base and the J gene end by 1 base; junction bases not matched to a gene: 10. This CDR3 has 16 residues. CDR1 is DFQATT, CDR2 SNEGSKA, per germline (reference sequence). CDR3 in amino acids: CSARAPGSGISYEQYF. CDR3 sequence (DNA): TGCAGTGCTAGAGCGCCAGGGAGCGGGATTTCCTACGAGCAGTACTTC.

This clonotype has a handful of counts. The DNA of the CDR3 is TGTGCCAGCAGCAGAACCGGGACTAGCATAGGAGAGACCCAGTACTTC. This encodes CASSRTGTSIGETQYF. The V call is TRBV7-2, the J call TRBJ2-5; TRBD2 agrees at 9 bases. After removal of 5 bases from V and 4 bases from J, the junction contained 11 bases not matched to a gene. Germline-derived CDR1 and CDR2 are SGHTA and FQGNSA. The CDR3 has 16 residues. Combining the CDR3 with reference TRBV7-2 and TRBJ2-5 gives the whole variable domain GAGVSQSPSNKVTEKGKDVELRCDPISGHTALYWYRQSLGQGLEFLIYFQGNSAPDKSGLPSDRFSAERTGGSVSTLTIQRTQQEDSAVYLCASSRTGTSIGETQYFGPGTRLLVL.